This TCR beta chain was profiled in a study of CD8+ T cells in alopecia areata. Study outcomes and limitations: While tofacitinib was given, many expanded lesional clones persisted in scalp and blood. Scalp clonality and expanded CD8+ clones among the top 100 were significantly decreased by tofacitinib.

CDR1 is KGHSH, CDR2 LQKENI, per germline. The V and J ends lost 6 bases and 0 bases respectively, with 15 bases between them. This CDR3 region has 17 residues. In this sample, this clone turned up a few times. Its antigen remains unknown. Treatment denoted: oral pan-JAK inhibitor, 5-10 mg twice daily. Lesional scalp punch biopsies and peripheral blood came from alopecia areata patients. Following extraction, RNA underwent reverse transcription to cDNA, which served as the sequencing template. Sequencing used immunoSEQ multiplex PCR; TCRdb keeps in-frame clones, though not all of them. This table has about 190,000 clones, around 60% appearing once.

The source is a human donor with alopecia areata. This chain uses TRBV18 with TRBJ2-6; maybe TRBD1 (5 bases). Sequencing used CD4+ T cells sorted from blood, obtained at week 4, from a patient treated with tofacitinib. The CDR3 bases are TGTGCCAGCTCCACCAACTTCAGGGTCTCTGGGGCCAACGTCCTGACTTTC. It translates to CASSTNFRVSGANVLTF.